Listed below are T cell receptor beta chains from one sample, sequenced in a study of control samples from healthy donors and cancer patients. Method: immunoSEQ multiplex PCR; TCRdb's copy keeps in-frame clones and lacks some. Here the sample spans about 170,000 clones, about 90% being singletons. The sample taken for sequencing was blood. The receptors were gathered from a woman in her twenties or thirties in good health. Each CDR3 is given with its conserved first and last residue.

v_gene,j_gene,CDR3aa
TRBV7-8,TRBJ2-2,CASLTRAYLTNTGELFF
TRBV6-4,TRBJ2-2,CASRDSPRGTGELFF
TRBV3-1/TRBV3-2,TRBJ1-3,CASSQTRHTIYF
TRBV3-1/TRBV3-2,TRBJ2-7,CASSQGGGQYF
TRBV5-5,TRBJ1-2,CASSFDFNYGYTF
TRBV28,TRBJ1-1,CASSLTQGAGITEAFF
TRBV12-5,TRBJ1-2,CASAGGSYGYTF
TRBV13,TRBJ1-1,CASSTRTGIGTEAFF
TRBV3-1/TRBV3-2,TRBJ2-3,CASSQVRRGIPDTQYF
TRBV6-5,TRBJ2-7,CATGRGHEQYF
TRBV9,TRBJ2-1,CASSRTLVNEQFF
TRBV6-1,TRBJ2-3,CASSDLSTDTQYF
TRBV6-5,TRBJ1-6,CASSSGAKYNSPLHF
TRBV28,TRBJ2-7,CASSLLAGAYEQYF
TRBV15,TRBJ2-4,CATSRGDQGALLNIQYF
TRBV3-1/TRBV3-2,TRBJ1-4,CASSQDFGTGLTF
TRBV2,TRBJ1-5,CASRREWGAYNQPQHF
TRBV6-5,TRBJ1-2,CASSYSAGARNYGYTF
TRBV15,TRBJ1-2,CATSRGRDYGYTF
TRBV28,TRBJ1-6,CASSLGRVNNSPLHF
TRBV28,TRBJ2-5,CASSTSQVSGGHQETQYF
TRBV18,TRBJ1-6,CASSPSGTNSPLHF
TRBV9,TRBJ2-3,CASSVEIGGASDTQYF
TRBV30,TRBJ1-2,CAWSSEDYGYTF
TRBV25-1,TRBJ1-5,CASSDTGGAQPQHF
TRBV6-5,TRBJ2-2,CASRKGQRTGELFF
TRBV6-6,TRBJ1-2,CASSYSSRWGRVGYTF
TRBV12-3/TRBV12-4,TRBJ2-7,CASSFSYEQYF
TRBV3-1/TRBV3-2,TRBJ2-3,CASSQEWDLTDTQYF
TRBV27,TRBJ1-5,CASSLTGNQPQHF
TRBV14,TRBJ1-4,CASSHLRTGTNEKLFF
TRBV6-4,TRBJ1-2,CASSDLDVPTSGYTF
TRBV5-1,TRBJ2-1,CASSLQESSYNEQFF
TRBV5-5,TRBJ2-7,CASSLRDYSYEQYF
TRBV5-1,TRBJ2-1,CASGLAGAYNEQFF
TRBV2,TRBJ1-1,CASSEALGSANTEAFF
TRBV7-2,TRBJ2-1,CASSATSGVPYNEQFF
TRBV6-4,TRBJ2-1,CASSDSTLAGGTYNEQFF
TRBV28,TRBJ1-2,CASIGTGYGYTF
TRBV29-1,TRBJ1-4,CPPPAGEKLFF
TRBV27,TRBJ2-1,CASSGALYNEQFF
TRBV4-2,TRBJ2-7,CASSQESNGIYEQYF
TRBV19,TRBJ2-3,CASSIDPGTSDTQYF